These 24 T cell receptor beta chains were sequenced from one sample in a study of T-cell memory formation after mild COVID-19. Each CDR3 protein gets one entry after TCRdb re-called the 5' RACE reads with MiXCR. Of 250,000 to 300,000 distinct CDR3 sequences in the sample, roughly 15% were seen once. Sequencing was performed on PBMCs or a T cell subset sorted from them (not recorded which). Receptors originate from a man in his late teens or twenties who had mild COVID-19 (a few samples of this study predate the infection). Cell type and time point are not known.

The chain has TRBV4-1 and TRBJ2-1; perhaps D is TRBD1 or TRBD2 (6 bases each). The germline V and J ends were trimmed by 2 bases and 10 bases, with 24 bases remaining between them. This CDR3 region has 17 residues. Germline V CDR1 and CDR2: MGHRA, YSYEKL. For the CDR3, the DNA is TGCGCCAGCAGCCAACCGGGGGCAATTTTTGGGGAAGGGGAGCAGTTCTTC. It translates to CASSQPGAIFGEGEQFF.

This clonotype was seen repeatedly, ten times or more. The chain couples TRBV15 to TRBJ2-5; TRBD1 might be the D (5 bases). Trimming took off 1 base at V and 1 base at J, with 7 bases between the two ends. The CDR3 consists of 14 residues. In germline, CDR1 is LNHNV, CDR2 YYDKDF (reference sequence). The CDR3 region has the DNA TGTGCCACCAGCAGAGTCAGGGCCCAAGAGACCCAGTACTTC. Translation gives CATSRVRAQETQYF.

This clonotype has at least ten counts. The chain combines TRBV5-1 with TRBJ2-3; D possibly matches TRBD1 or TRBD2 (6 bases each). The ends were cut back, 0 bases at V and 6 bases at J, with 20 bases in the middle. CDR3 length equals 17 residues. Germline V gene sequence: CDR1 SGHRS, CDR2 YFSETQ. CDR3 in DNA: TGCGCCAGCAGCTTGGGGCCGGGGGCACGAAGTTACGATACGCAGTATTTT. Translated: CASSLGPGARSYDTQYF.

This clonotype has only a few counts. This chain links TRBV6-1 with TRBJ2-7; TRBD2 matches at 10 bases. V was pared by 5 bases and J by 7 bases, with 11 bases of the junction left unmatched. The CDR3 extends over 15 amino acids. Germline CDR1 reads MNHNS; CDR2 reads SASEGT. CDR3 sequence: CASSPSSGGQVEQYF. The CDR3 DNA is TGTGCCAGCAGTCCGTCTAGCGGGGGCCAGGTGGAGCAGTACTTC.

V usage is TRBV6-5 and J usage is TRBJ1-5; tentative D call: TRBD1 (6 bases). CDR1 and CDR2 from the germline V gene are MNHEY and SVGAGI. The CDR3 covers 15 residues. Trimming removed 0 bases at V and 4 bases at J, with 10 bases between. The DNA of the CDR3 is TGTGCCAGCAGTTACTCGATAGGGGGAAATCAGCCCCAGCATTTT. Translation gives CASSYSIGGNQPQHF.

V and J are TRBV4-3 and TRBJ2-1, with 9 nucleotides matching TRBD1. With 1 base clipped from V and 8 bases from J, the junction kept 6 bases outside the gene matches. The CDR3 runs to 15 residues. Germline values: CDR1 LGHNA, CDR2 YSLEER. In DNA, the CDR3 is TGCGCCAGCAGCCAAGCGCCCGGGACAGGGTATGAGCAGTTCTTC. The encoded protein is CASSQAPGTGYEQFF.

This clonotype came up a few times. V is TRBV4-3 and J is TRBJ1-2; 8 positions match TRBD1. CDR1 is LGHNA and CDR2 is YSLEER in the germline V gene. V lost 0 bases, J lost 4 bases, and 13 bases stayed unmatched. The CDR3 contains 18 residues. The DNA of the CDR3 is TGCGCCAGCAGCCAAGATTTCCCGGGGACAGGAGGAGGCTATGGCTACACCTTC. It codes for CASSQDFPGTGGGYGYTF.

The sample holds a few counts of this clonotype. The V gene is TRBV3-1, the J gene TRBJ2-7, with a possible D match to TRBD1 (5 bases). Trimming left V 1 base short and J 6 bases short, with 19 bases between. CDR1 and CDR2 (germline): LGHDT, YNNKEL (reference sequence). This CDR3 is 16 amino acids long. The CDR3 protein is CASSQGIREGHREQYV. In DNA form, the CDR3 reads TGTGCCAGCAGCCAAGGGATCAGGGAAGGTCACCGCGAGCAGTACGTC.

The chain recombines TRBV27 with TRBJ2-5, with TRBD2 identical over 7 bases. Per the germline V gene, CDR1 is MNHEY and CDR2 is SMNVEV (reference sequence). Trimming at V came to 6 bases and at J to 1 base, leaving 8 bases not matched to a gene. The CDR3 covers 15 residues. The CDR3 sequence is CASRNGGGGQETQYF. The CDR3 nucleotides read TGTGCCAGCAGAAACGGCGGCGGGGGCCAAGAGACCCAGTACTTC.

The sample holds a few counts of this clonotype. The DNA for the CDR3 is TGTGCCACCAGTGACACTAGCGGGGGGCATGAGCAGTTCTTC. Encoded protein: CATSDTSGGHEQFF. The chain is built from TRBV24-1 and TRBJ2-1, with 12 bases aligning to TRBD2. This CDR3 is 14 amino acids long. The V and J ends lost 4 bases and 8 bases, in that order; junction bases with no gene match: 2. Germline V lookup: CDR1 KGHDR, CDR2 SFDVKD.

The rearrangement links TRBV3-1 to TRBJ2-7; no definite D call. CDR3 length equals 13 residues. V lost 4 bases, J lost 2 bases, and 9 bases lay in between. The germline V gene has CDR1 LGHDT and CDR2 YNNKEL (reference sequence). In DNA form, the CDR3 reads TGTGCCAGCAGCCGTCCCGGAACCTACGAGCAGTACTTC. This encodes CASSRPGTYEQYF.

This chain uses TRBV7-2 with TRBJ2-5; no clear D. Trimming shortened V by 5 bases and J by 3 bases, and 13 bases separated the two germline ends. CDR1 and CDR2 from the germline V gene are SGHTA and FQGNSA. There are 14 residues in the CDR3. The CDR3 sequence: CASSPFYTEETQYF. The CDR3 DNA reads as TGTGCCAGCAGCCCCTTTTACACCGAAGAGACCCAGTACTTC. The full variable domain, its missing parts supplied by reference TRBV7-2 and TRBJ2-5, is GAGVSQSPSNKVTEKGKDVELRCDPISGHTALYWYRQSLGQGLEFLIYFQGNSAPDKSGLPSDRFSAERTGGSVSTLTIQRTQQEDSAVYLCASSPFYTEETQYFGPGTRLLVL.

This clonotype was counted ten times or more. The V gene is TRBV20-1, the J gene TRBJ2-5; TRBD1 is a possible D gene (6 bases). With 2 bases removed from V and 1 base from J, the gap between germline ends came to 11 bases. CDR1 DFQATT and CDR2 SNEGSKA come from the germline V gene (reference sequence). The CDR3 has 14 amino acids. In nucleotides, the CDR3 is TGCAGTGCTAGATCAGGGGCCCCCCAAGAGACCCAGTACTTC. It specifies CSARSGAPQETQYF.

V and J are TRBV4-3 and TRBJ1-4, with D perhaps TRBD1 (5 bases). The ends were cut back, 4 bases at V and 8 bases at J, with 20 bases in the middle. The CDR3 has 16 residues. Germline CDR1 and CDR2: LGHNA and YSLEER. DNA of the CDR3: TGCGCCAGCAGCCCGGAACAGTTTAGGGGTAGCGAAAAACTGTTTTTT. It is translated as CASSPEQFRGSEKLFF.

This clonotype was seen more than once but under ten times. V usage is TRBV2 and J usage is TRBJ2-3; D gene unclear. Trimming shortened V by 4 bases and J by 3 bases, and 14 bases separated the two germline ends. CDR1 and CDR2 from the germline V gene are SNHLY and FYNNEI. The length of the CDR3 is 15 residues. The CDR3 sequence: CASSALPRLTDTQYF. In DNA, the CDR3 is TGTGCCAGCAGTGCACTGCCCCGATTGACAGATACGCAGTATTTT. Supplemented by reference TRBV2 and TRBJ2-3, the full variable domain reads EPEVTQTPSHQVTQMGQEVILRCVPISNHLYFYWYRQILGQKVEFLVSFYNNEISEKSEIFDDQFSVERPDGSNFTLKIRSTKLEDSAMYFCASSALPRLTDTQYFGPGTRLTVL.

This clonotype was picked up many times. The chain uses TRBV7-2 and TRBJ1-6; 7 nucleotides line up with TRBD1. Germline V lookup: CDR1 SGHTA, CDR2 FQGNSA. The CDR3 consists of 15 residues. V was clipped by 3 bases and J by 10 bases; unmatched bases: 9. The CDR3 region is CASSFGDRRRSPLHF. CDR3 coding DNA: TGTGCCAGCAGCTTCGGGGACAGAAGGCGATCACCCCTCCACTTT.

This clonotype was recorded at least ten times. This chain connects TRBV2 to TRBJ2-7; no firm D call. The CDR3 runs 12 residues. V was cut by 3 bases and J by 1 base, with 4 bases left in between. CDR1 is SNHLY and CDR2 is FYNNEI in the germline V gene. The CDR3 sequence is CASSETSYEQYF. In DNA, the CDR3 is TGTGCCAGCAGTGAGACGTCCTACGAGCAGTACTTC.

J is TRBJ2-1 and V is TRBV7-8; a weak D match, TRBD1 (6 bases). The V end was cut by 0 bases, the J end by 10 bases, with 13 bases between. Germline values: CDR1 SGHVS, CDR2 FQNEAQ. The CDR3 extends over 14 amino acids. Written as DNA, the CDR3 is TGTGCCAGCAGCTTAGCGGGGGCAGGGAAAGAGCAGTTCTTC. It yields the protein CASSLAGAGKEQFF.

This clonotype was seen a few times. This chain uses TRBV7-8 with TRBJ2-5; no definite D call. With 5 bases removed from V and 4 bases from J, the gap between germline ends came to 14 bases. The CDR3 runs 14 residues. Germline CDR1 SGHVS, CDR2 FQNEAQ. The CDR3 spells CASSLPGSPETQYF. The CDR3 bases are TGTGCCAGCAGCCTCCCAGGCTCCCCAGAGACCCAGTACTTC.

The rearrangement uses TRBV12-3 or TRBV12-4 and TRBJ1-2; 7 nucleotides line up with TRBD1. The CDR3 contains 14 residues. The ends lost 6 bases at V and 7 bases at J; junction bases unmatched: 11. The CDR3 DNA reads as TGTGCCAGCAGAGCACCGGACAGGACAGGTGGCTACACCTTC. Encoded protein: CASRAPDRTGGYTF.

This clonotype was counted a few times. The V call is TRBV6-6, the J call TRBJ1-2, with 8 bases identical to TRBD1. Trimming took 5 bases from V and 8 from J; bases not matched to a gene: 4. Per germline, CDR1 MNHNY and CDR2 SVGAGI (reference sequence). This CDR3 contains 12 residues. For the CDR3, the DNA is TGTGCCAGCAGTGGACAGGGAGTCGGCTACACCTTC. Translated: CASSGQGVGYTF.

The genes are TRBV10-3 and TRBJ2-6, with D perhaps assigned TRBD1 or TRBD2 (5 bases each). V was clipped by 0 bases and J by 0 bases, with 15 bases between them. From germline, CDR1 is ENHRY and CDR2 SYGVKD. This CDR3 is built from 19 residues. CDR3 residues: CAISESWGMFSSGANVLTF. Here the CDR3 DNA reads TGTGCCATCAGTGAGTCGTGGGGGATGTTTAGCTCTGGGGCCAACGTCCTGACTTTC.

This chain links TRBV4-3 with TRBJ1-1; 7 nucleotides line up with TRBD1. The CDR3 extends over 15 amino acids. Germline CDR1 reads LGHNA; CDR2 reads YSLEER. Trimming removed 3 bases from V and 6 bases from J; junction bases left unmatched: 10. The CDR3 nucleotides read TGCGCCAGCAGCCACTTTAGGACAGGTACGGCTGAAGCTTTCTTT. This encodes CASSHFRTGTAEAFF.

The V call is TRBV7-2, the J call TRBJ2-2; D is possibly TRBD1 (5 bases). This CDR3 comprises 14 residues. Germline V gives CDR1 SGHTA, CDR2 FQGNSA. Deletions cut 9 bases from V and 1 base from J, with 12 bases between. The CDR3 region is CARESTGNTGELFF. DNA of the CDR3: TGTGCCAGAGAGTCCACAGGGAACACCGGGGAGCTGTTTTTT. The full variable domain, in which reference TRBV7-2 and TRBJ2-2 provide the parts outside the CDR3, is GAGVSQSPSNKVTEKGKDVELRCDPISGHTALYWYRQSLGQGLEFLIYFQGNSAPDKSGLPSDRFSAERTGGSVSTLTIQRTQQEDSAVYLCARESTGNTGELFFGEGSRLTVL.